The rows below give T cell receptor beta chains drawn from one sample of a study of patients and donors after allogeneic stem cell transplantation. TCRdb recomputed calls from the RT-PCR reads with MiXCR, one row per CDR3 protein. The sample has under 200,000 distinct CDR3 sequences, about 29% seen once. The sample was blood, either unsorted or a sorted T cell fraction (not recorded which). The receptors were sampled from a human donor who was either an allogeneic HSCT recipient or a stem cell or donor lymphocyte infusion donor (not recorded which). It is not recorded whose cells these are; they may come from a transplant donor. CDR3s include the opening cysteine and the closing phenylalanine or tryptophan. Fields, in order: D gene, CDR3 length, clone size, J gene, V gene, CDR3 protein, CDR3 DNA. The D gene is left open where the match is weak. The size of a clone is reported for some rows only, either as once, few or many, or as a class for expanded clones.

d_gene: NA
len: 16
abundance: NA
j_gene: TRBJ2-5
v_gene: TRBV3-1
CDR3aa: CASSHKQSGAQETQYF
CDR3nt: TGTGCCAGCAGCCACAAACAATCGGGGGCCCAAGAGACCCAGTACTTC

d_gene: NA
len: 14
abundance: NA
j_gene: TRBJ1-5
v_gene: TRBV4-1
CDR3aa: CASSPLAGNQPQHF
CDR3nt: TGCGCCAGCAGCCCATTGGCCGGAAATCAGCCCCAGCATTTT

d_gene: TRBD2
len: 17
abundance: NA
j_gene: TRBJ2-1
v_gene: TRBV10-3
CDR3aa: CAISESKGSGRAGEQFF
CDR3nt: TGTGCCATCAGTGAGTCGAAGGGTAGCGGGAGGGCCGGTGAGCAGTTCTTC

d_gene: TRBD1
len: 15
abundance: NA
j_gene: TRBJ1-2
v_gene: TRBV6-5
CDR3aa: CTSSYSTGAPHGYTF
CDR3nt: TGTACCAGCAGTTACAGCACAGGGGCCCCCCATGGCTACACCTTC

d_gene: NA
len: 15
abundance: NA
j_gene: TRBJ2-3
v_gene: TRBV4-1
CDR3aa: CASSQGQLYRDTQYF
CDR3nt: TGCGCCAGCAGCCAAGGACAGCTCTACCGCGATACGCAGTATTTT

d_gene: NA
len: 16
abundance: NA
j_gene: TRBJ2-7
v_gene: TRBV6-5
CDR3aa: CASSYRKARSSYEQYF
CDR3nt: TGTGCCAGCAGTTATAGAAAAGCCCGAAGCTCCTACGAGCAGTACTTC

d_gene: NA
len: 11
abundance: NA
j_gene: TRBJ2-7
v_gene: TRBV6-2/TRBV6-3
CDR3aa: CASTHSYEQYF
CDR3nt: TGTGCCAGCACCCACTCCTACGAGCAGTACTTC

d_gene: NA
len: 14
abundance: few
j_gene: TRBJ2-1
v_gene: TRBV29-1
CDR3aa: CSVERWEGGNEQFF
CDR3nt: TGCAGCGTTGAACGGTGGGAGGGGGGTAATGAGCAGTTCTTC

d_gene: NA
len: 13
abundance: NA
j_gene: TRBJ2-7
v_gene: TRBV25-1
CDR3aa: CASSESGDYEQYF
CDR3nt: TGTGCCAGCAGTGAATCGGGGGACTACGAGCAGTACTTC

d_gene: TRBD1
len: 16
abundance: NA
j_gene: TRBJ2-3
v_gene: TRBV5-1
CDR3aa: CASSVGTGAKADTQYF
CDR3nt: TGCGCCAGCAGCGTGGGGACAGGGGCGAAGGCAGATACGCAGTATTTT

d_gene: NA
len: 12
abundance: few
j_gene: TRBJ2-1
v_gene: TRBV7-2
CDR3aa: CASSFQGHEQFF
CDR3nt: TGTGCCAGCAGCTTCCAGGGGCATGAGCAGTTCTTC

d_gene: NA
len: 15
abundance: NA
j_gene: TRBJ2-1
v_gene: TRBV5-1
CDR3aa: CASSGLSDSYNEQFF
CDR3nt: TGCGCCAGCAGCGGACTTAGCGACTCCTACAATGAGCAGTTCTTC

d_gene: TRBD1
len: 19
abundance: NA
j_gene: TRBJ1-2
v_gene: TRBV4-3
CDR3aa: CASSRISGTGGHYNYGYTF
CDR3nt: TGCGCCAGCAGCCGAATATCCGGGACAGGGGGCCATTATAACTATGGCTACACCTTC

d_gene: TRBD2
len: 14
abundance: NA
j_gene: TRBJ2-1
v_gene: TRBV6-5
CDR3aa: CASRAGGPGNEQFF
CDR3nt: TGTGCCAGCAGAGCGGGAGGGCCGGGGAATGAGCAGTTCTTC

d_gene: NA
len: 14
abundance: NA
j_gene: TRBJ1-2
v_gene: TRBV12-3/TRBV12-4
CDR3aa: CASSLGHGDYGYTF
CDR3nt: TGTGCCAGCAGTTTGGGACACGGGGACTATGGCTACACCTTC

d_gene: TRBD1
len: 13
abundance: many
j_gene: TRBJ1-2
v_gene: TRBV5-8
CDR3aa: CATGTGIGYGYTF
CDR3nt: TGTGCCACCGGGACAGGGATCGGCTATGGCTACACCTTC

d_gene: TRBD2
len: 17
abundance: NA
j_gene: TRBJ2-1
v_gene: TRBV11-3
CDR3aa: CASSLSIASGRDNEQFF
CDR3nt: TGTGCCAGCAGCTTAAGTATAGCTAGCGGGAGGGATAATGAGCAGTTCTTC

d_gene: NA
len: 12
abundance: few
j_gene: TRBJ2-3
v_gene: TRBV6-5
CDR3aa: CASIGPADTQYF
CDR3nt: TGTGCCAGCATCGGTCCCGCGGATACGCAGTATTTT

d_gene: NA
len: 14
abundance: NA
j_gene: TRBJ2-7
v_gene: TRBV27
CDR3aa: CASSLRQGRYEQYF
CDR3nt: TGTGCCAGCAGTTTAAGGCAGGGGAGGTACGAGCAGTACTTC

d_gene: TRBD1
len: 17
abundance: few
j_gene: TRBJ1-2
v_gene: TRBV6-1
CDR3aa: CASSAGDSFTLPYGYTF
CDR3nt: TGTGCCAGCAGTGCGGGGGACAGCTTCACCCTGCCCTATGGCTACACCTTC

d_gene: NA
len: 14
abundance: many
j_gene: TRBJ1-5
v_gene: TRBV20-1
CDR3aa: CSARGGASNQPQHF
CDR3nt: TGCAGTGCTAGGGGGGGGGCAAGCAATCAGCCCCAGCATTTT

d_gene: NA
len: 14
abundance: many
j_gene: TRBJ1-4
v_gene: TRBV6-6
CDR3aa: CASSAGVPYEKLFF
CDR3nt: TGTGCCAGCAGCGCAGGGGTACCTTATGAAAAACTGTTTTTT

d_gene: NA
len: 18
abundance: NA
j_gene: TRBJ2-3
v_gene: TRBV7-2
CDR3aa: CASSPRTTTGPSTDTQYF
CDR3nt: TGTGCCAGCAGCCCTAGGACCACGACAGGCCCGAGCACAGATACGCAGTATTTT

d_gene: NA
len: 17
abundance: few
j_gene: TRBJ1-6
v_gene: TRBV7-8
CDR3aa: CASSLRAGSSYNSPLHF
CDR3nt: TGTGCCAGCAGCTTACGAGCAGGGAGTTCCTATAATTCACCCCTCCACTTT

d_gene: NA
len: 11
abundance: NA
j_gene: TRBJ2-5
v_gene: TRBV2
CDR3aa: CASSQSETQYF
CDR3nt: TGTGCCAGCAGCCAGAGCGAGACCCAGTACTTC

d_gene: TRBD1
len: 12
abundance: NA
j_gene: TRBJ2-5
v_gene: TRBV20-1
CDR3aa: CSTQTGTETQYF
CDR3nt: TGCAGTACTCAGACAGGGACGGAGACCCAGTACTTC

d_gene: TRBD1
len: 17
abundance: NA
j_gene: TRBJ1-1
v_gene: TRBV4-2
CDR3aa: CASSPAGQGVSRAEAFF
CDR3nt: TGTGCCAGCAGCCCAGCGGGACAGGGTGTAAGTAGAGCTGAAGCTTTCTTT

d_gene: TRBD1
len: 14
abundance: NA
j_gene: TRBJ1-4
v_gene: TRBV10-3
CDR3aa: CAISRTGEGEKLFF
CDR3nt: TGTGCCATCAGTCGGACAGGGGAGGGAGAAAAACTGTTTTTT

d_gene: TRBD2
len: 14
abundance: few
j_gene: TRBJ2-3
v_gene: TRBV27
CDR3aa: CASRLAGGTDTQYF
CDR3nt: TGTGCCAGCAGGCTAGCGGGAGGAACAGATACGCAGTATTTT

d_gene: NA
len: 15
abundance: NA
j_gene: TRBJ2-3
v_gene: TRBV12-3/TRBV12-4
CDR3aa: CASSLALDYPDTQYF
CDR3nt: TGTGCCAGCAGTTTAGCGCTAGACTACCCAGATACGCAGTATTTT

d_gene: NA
len: 15
abundance: NA
j_gene: TRBJ2-1
v_gene: TRBV7-9
CDR3aa: CASSSILASYNEQFF
CDR3nt: TGTGCCAGCAGCTCCATACTAGCTTCCTACAATGAGCAGTTCTTC

d_gene: NA
len: 13
abundance: few
j_gene: TRBJ1-5
v_gene: TRBV14
CDR3aa: CASSQSVNQPQHF
CDR3nt: TGTGCCAGCAGCCAGAGTGTCAATCAGCCCCAGCATTTT

d_gene: NA
len: 13
abundance: few
j_gene: TRBJ1-5
v_gene: TRBV6-5
CDR3aa: CASSPAHNQPQHF
CDR3nt: TGTGCCAGCAGCCCGGCCCACAATCAGCCCCAGCATTTT

d_gene: TRBD2
len: 15
abundance: few
j_gene: TRBJ2-7
v_gene: TRBV29-1
CDR3aa: CSVEPQGGAPYEQYF
CDR3nt: TGCAGCGTTGAACCCCAGGGAGGGGCCCCCTACGAGCAGTACTTC

d_gene: NA
len: 17
abundance: few
j_gene: TRBJ1-6
v_gene: TRBV6-2/TRBV6-3
CDR3aa: CASSYASDASYNSPLHF
CDR3nt: TGTGCCAGCAGTTACGCCTCGGATGCCTCCTATAATTCACCCCTCCACTTT

d_gene: NA
len: 19
abundance: few
j_gene: TRBJ2-1
v_gene: TRBV7-6
CDR3aa: CASSDTGMKNQDSYNEQFF
CDR3nt: TGTGCCAGCAGCGACACAGGGATGAAAAACCAAGACTCCTACAATGAGCAGTTCTTC

d_gene: TRBD1
len: 15
abundance: NA
j_gene: TRBJ1-5
v_gene: TRBV7-9
CDR3aa: CASSPRQGGNQPQHF
CDR3nt: TGTGCCAGCAGCCCGCGACAGGGGGGCAATCAGCCCCAGCATTTT

d_gene: TRBD2
len: 17
abundance: few
j_gene: TRBJ2-7
v_gene: TRBV3-1
CDR3aa: CASSQGLAGGPTYEQYF
CDR3nt: TGTGCCAGCAGCCAAGGACTAGCGGGAGGACCTACCTACGAGCAGTACTTC

d_gene: TRBD1
len: 11
abundance: many
j_gene: TRBJ1-1
v_gene: TRBV20-1
CDR3aa: CSARGQKMAFF
CDR3nt: TGCAGTGCTAGGGGACAGAAGATGGCTTTCTTT

d_gene: NA
len: 14
abundance: NA
j_gene: TRBJ1-1
v_gene: TRBV5-1
CDR3aa: CASSLAKGWGEAFF
CDR3nt: TGCGCCAGCAGCTTGGCCAAAGGTTGGGGGGAAGCTTTCTTT

d_gene: NA
len: 14
abundance: NA
j_gene: TRBJ2-3
v_gene: TRBV10-2
CDR3aa: CASSESRFTDTQYF
CDR3nt: TGCGCCAGCAGTGAGTCGAGATTCACAGATACGCAGTATTTT

d_gene: NA
len: 13
abundance: few
j_gene: TRBJ1-1
v_gene: TRBV10-3
CDR3aa: CAISVNRDSEAFF
CDR3nt: TGTGCCATCAGTGTTAACAGGGACTCTGAAGCTTTCTTT

d_gene: NA
len: 14
abundance: many
j_gene: TRBJ1-4
v_gene: TRBV3-1
CDR3aa: CASSQGPVSGKLFF
CDR3nt: TGTGCCAGCAGCCAAGGGCCCGTCAGTGGAAAACTGTTTTTT

d_gene: NA
len: 13
abundance: NA
j_gene: TRBJ2-7
v_gene: TRBV24-1
CDR3aa: CATSARGQDEQYF
CDR3nt: TGTGCCACCAGTGCCCGCGGCCAGGACGAGCAGTACTTC

d_gene: TRBD2
len: 17
abundance: few
j_gene: TRBJ2-7
v_gene: TRBV6-5
CDR3aa: CASSYSGSGLADYEQYF
CDR3nt: TGTGCCAGCAGTTACTCGGGATCTGGACTAGCGGACTACGAGCAGTACTTC

d_gene: NA
len: 15
abundance: NA
j_gene: TRBJ2-4
v_gene: TRBV7-9
CDR3aa: CASSPWRSAKNIQYF
CDR3nt: TGTGCCAGCAGCCCCTGGAGGTCGGCCAAAAACATTCAGTACTTC

d_gene: TRBD1
len: 16
abundance: many
j_gene: TRBJ1-2
v_gene: TRBV4-1
CDR3aa: CASTPTGGLANYGYTF
CDR3nt: TGCGCCAGCACCCCGACAGGGGGCCTCGCTAACTATGGCTACACCTTC

d_gene: TRBD1
len: 13
abundance: few
j_gene: TRBJ2-7
v_gene: TRBV6-2/TRBV6-3
CDR3aa: CASSYTTGAEQYF
CDR3nt: TGTGCCAGCAGTTACACGACAGGGGCCGAGCAGTACTTC

d_gene: TRBD1
len: 16
abundance: many
j_gene: TRBJ1-5
v_gene: TRBV7-8
CDR3aa: CASSSPGQGADQPQHF
CDR3nt: TGTGCCAGCAGCTCGCCCGGACAGGGGGCGGATCAGCCCCAGCATTTT

d_gene: TRBD2
len: 18
abundance: few
j_gene: TRBJ2-2
v_gene: TRBV24-1
CDR3aa: CATSDSLAGGHGTGELFF
CDR3nt: TGTGCCACCAGTGATTCCCTAGCGGGAGGCCATGGCACCGGGGAGCTGTTTTTT

d_gene: TRBD1
len: 13
abundance: NA
j_gene: TRBJ2-1
v_gene: TRBV12-3/TRBV12-4
CDR3aa: CASSYIQGNEQFF
CDR3nt: TGTGCCAGCAGCTATATACAGGGGAATGAGCAGTTCTTC

d_gene: TRBD2
len: 16
abundance: NA
j_gene: TRBJ2-5
v_gene: TRBV7-2
CDR3aa: CASSLVGTSGQETQYF
CDR3nt: TGTGCCAGCAGCTTAGTCGGGACTAGCGGCCAAGAGACCCAGTACTTC

d_gene: TRBD1
len: 17
abundance: few
j_gene: TRBJ1-1
v_gene: TRBV20-1
CDR3aa: CSARDKPPTGWNTEAFF
CDR3nt: TGCAGTGCTAGAGATAAGCCCCCGACAGGGTGGAACACTGAAGCTTTCTTT

d_gene: TRBD1
len: 14
abundance: many
j_gene: TRBJ1-2
v_gene: TRBV6-5
CDR3aa: CASSYGTGLYGYTF
CDR3nt: TGTGCCAGCAGTTACGGGACAGGGCTCTATGGCTACACCTTC

d_gene: NA
len: 10
abundance: NA
j_gene: TRBJ2-7
v_gene: TRBV12-3/TRBV12-4
CDR3aa: CASSLKEQYF
CDR3nt: TGTGCCAGCAGTCTTAAGGAGCAGTACTTC